Shown below are 2 T cell receptor beta chains from a single sample sequenced in a study of identical twins' blood T cells. TCRdb re-called the 5' RACE reads with MiXCR, one entry per CDR3 protein. Here the sample spans a few hundred thousand distinct CDR3 sequences, more than 25% being singletons. The sample taken for sequencing was PBMCs. Receptors were obtained from a woman aged 18 to 55 in good health.

This clonotype was detected a few times. One end of the junction is discordant with germline, which a read error may explain. The chain employs TRBV27 and TRBJ1-2; a weak D match, TRBD1 (5 bases). CDR3 size: 13 residues. Germline-derived CDR1 and CDR2 are MNHEY and SMNVEV (reference sequence). The CDR3 loop is CASSPTGARLPHF. CDR3 sequence (DNA): TGTGCCAGCAGTCCCACAGGTGCTCGCCTTCCCCACTTC.

This clonotype was detected a few times. The rearrangement uses TRBV19 and TRBJ1-1; D ambiguous. The CDR3 covers 16 residues. The germline V and J ends were trimmed by 4 bases and 3 bases, with 18 bases remaining between them. Germline V gene sequence: CDR1 LNHDA, CDR2 SQIVND (reference sequence). The CDR3, as DNA: TGTGCCAGTAGTACTCCCCTGGGAGGGCTGGACACTGAAGCTTTCTTT. It translates to CASSTPLGGLDTEAFF.